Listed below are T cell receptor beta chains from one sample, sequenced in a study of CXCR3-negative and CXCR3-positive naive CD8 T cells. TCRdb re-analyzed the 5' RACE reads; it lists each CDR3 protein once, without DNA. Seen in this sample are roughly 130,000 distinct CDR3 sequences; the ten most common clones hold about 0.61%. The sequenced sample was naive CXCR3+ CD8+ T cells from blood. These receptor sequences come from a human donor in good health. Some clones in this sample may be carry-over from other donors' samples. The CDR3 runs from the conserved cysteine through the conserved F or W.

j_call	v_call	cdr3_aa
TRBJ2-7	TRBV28	CASSNPMGVPLYEQYF
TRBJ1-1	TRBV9	CASSLSGGMNTEAFF
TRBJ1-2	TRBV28	CASSRIGTGDHGYTF
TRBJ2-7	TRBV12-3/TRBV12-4	CASRRAAVPYEQYF
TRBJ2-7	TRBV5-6	CASSGRQGLRSYEQYF
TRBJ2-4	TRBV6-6	CASSYARADIQYF
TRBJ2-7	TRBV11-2	CASSLGGGSYEQYF
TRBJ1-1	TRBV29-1	CSVFFVGEAFF
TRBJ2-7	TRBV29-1	CSVAPGGSYEQYF
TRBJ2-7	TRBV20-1	CSATGTDWDEQYF
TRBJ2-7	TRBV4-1	CASSRTSGTGFSYEQYF
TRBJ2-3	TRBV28	CASRLQAYNPTDTQYF
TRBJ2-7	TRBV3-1	CASSQGYRTTYEQYF
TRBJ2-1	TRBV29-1	CSVEGGVPYNEQFF
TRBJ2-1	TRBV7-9	CASSISPRNNEQFF
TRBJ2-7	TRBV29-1	CSTRVGGYEQYF